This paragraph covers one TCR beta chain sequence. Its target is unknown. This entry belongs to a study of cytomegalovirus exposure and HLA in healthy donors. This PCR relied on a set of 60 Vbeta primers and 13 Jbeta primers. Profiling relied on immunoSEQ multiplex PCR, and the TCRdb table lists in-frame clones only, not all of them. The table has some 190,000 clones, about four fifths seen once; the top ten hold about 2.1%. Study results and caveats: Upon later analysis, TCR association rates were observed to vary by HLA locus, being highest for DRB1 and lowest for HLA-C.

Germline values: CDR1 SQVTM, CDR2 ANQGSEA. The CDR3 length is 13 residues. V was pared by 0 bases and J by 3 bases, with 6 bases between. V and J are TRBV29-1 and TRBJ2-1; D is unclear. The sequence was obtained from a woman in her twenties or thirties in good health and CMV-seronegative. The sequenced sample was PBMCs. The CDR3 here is CSVEDLVYNEQFF. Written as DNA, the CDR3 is TGCAGCGTTGAAGATCTAGTCTACAATGAGCAGTTCTTC.